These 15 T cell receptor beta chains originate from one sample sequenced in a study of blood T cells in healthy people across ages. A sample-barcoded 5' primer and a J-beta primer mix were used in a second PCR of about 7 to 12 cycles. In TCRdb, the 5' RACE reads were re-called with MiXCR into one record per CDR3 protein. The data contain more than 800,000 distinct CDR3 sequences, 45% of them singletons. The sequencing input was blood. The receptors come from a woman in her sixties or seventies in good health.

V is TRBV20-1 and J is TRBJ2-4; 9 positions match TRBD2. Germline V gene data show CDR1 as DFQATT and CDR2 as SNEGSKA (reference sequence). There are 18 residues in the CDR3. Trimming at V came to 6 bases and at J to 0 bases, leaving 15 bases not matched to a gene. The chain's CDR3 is CSAKSTPRLAAAKNIQYF. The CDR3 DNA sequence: TGCAGTGCAAAATCCACCCCACGACTAGCGGCAGCCAAAAACATTCAGTACTTC.

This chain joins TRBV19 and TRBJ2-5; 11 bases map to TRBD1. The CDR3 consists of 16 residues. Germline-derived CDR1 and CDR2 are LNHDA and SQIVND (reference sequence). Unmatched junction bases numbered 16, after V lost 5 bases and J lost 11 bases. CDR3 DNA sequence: TGTGCCAGTAGTCCGTGGGGGACAGGGGGTGATCGAGAGCAGTACTTC. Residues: CASSPWGTGGDREQYF. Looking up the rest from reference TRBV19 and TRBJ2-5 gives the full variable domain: DGGITQSPKYLFRKEGQNVTLSCEQNLNHDAMYWYRQDPGQGLRLIYYSQIVNDFQKGDIAEGYSVSREKKESFPLTVTSAQKNPTAFYLCASSPWGTGGDREQYFGPGTRLLVL.

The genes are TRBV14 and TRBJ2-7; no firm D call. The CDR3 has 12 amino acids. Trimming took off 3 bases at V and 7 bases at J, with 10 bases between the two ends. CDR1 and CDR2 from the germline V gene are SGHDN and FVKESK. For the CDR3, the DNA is TGTGCCAGCAGCCACCCTAGATCTGAGCAGTACTTC. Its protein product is CASSHPRSEQYF.

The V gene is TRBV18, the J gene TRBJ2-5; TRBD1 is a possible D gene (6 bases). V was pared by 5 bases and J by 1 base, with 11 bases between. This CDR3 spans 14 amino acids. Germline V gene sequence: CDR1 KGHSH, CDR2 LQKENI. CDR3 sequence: CASSASGAQETQYF. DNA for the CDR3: TGTGCCAGCTCAGCATCAGGGGCCCAAGAGACCCAGTACTTC.

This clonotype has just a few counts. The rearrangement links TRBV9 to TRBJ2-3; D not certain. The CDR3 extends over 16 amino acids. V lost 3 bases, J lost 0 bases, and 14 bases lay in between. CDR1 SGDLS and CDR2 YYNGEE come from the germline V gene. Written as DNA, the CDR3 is TGTGCCAGCAGCGCCCCGGCAGGAGCTAGCACAGATACGCAGTATTTT. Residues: CASSAPAGASTDTQYF.

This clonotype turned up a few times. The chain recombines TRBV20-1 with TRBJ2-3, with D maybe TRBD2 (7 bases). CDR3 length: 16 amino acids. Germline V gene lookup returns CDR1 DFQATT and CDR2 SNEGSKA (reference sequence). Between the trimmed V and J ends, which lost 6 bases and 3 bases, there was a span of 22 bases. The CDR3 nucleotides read TGCAGTGCCAACCGGGGAGGGGGAGGAGTTACAGATACGCAGTATTTT. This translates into CSANRGGGGVTDTQYF.

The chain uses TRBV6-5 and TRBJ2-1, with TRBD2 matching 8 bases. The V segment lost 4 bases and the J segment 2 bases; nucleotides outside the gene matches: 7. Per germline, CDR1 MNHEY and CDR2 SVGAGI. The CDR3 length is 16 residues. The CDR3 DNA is TGTGCCAGCAGTTCGTTAGCGGGAACCGCCTACAATGAGCAGTTCTTC. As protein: CASSSLAGTAYNEQFF.

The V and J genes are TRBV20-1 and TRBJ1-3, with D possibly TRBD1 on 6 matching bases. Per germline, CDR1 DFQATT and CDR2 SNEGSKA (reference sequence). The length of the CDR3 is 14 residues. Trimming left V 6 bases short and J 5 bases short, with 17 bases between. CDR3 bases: TGCAGTGCCGACCGGACAGAAGTAAGAAACACCATATATTTT. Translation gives CSADRTEVRNTIYF.

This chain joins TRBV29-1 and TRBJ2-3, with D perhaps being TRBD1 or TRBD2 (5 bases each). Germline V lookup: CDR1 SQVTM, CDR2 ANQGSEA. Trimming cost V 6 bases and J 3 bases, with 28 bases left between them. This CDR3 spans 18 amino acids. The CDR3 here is CSVKPGPTRPPFTDTQYF. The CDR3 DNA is TGCAGCGTAAAACCGGGGCCTACTAGGCCCCCTTTTACAGATACGCAGTATTTT.

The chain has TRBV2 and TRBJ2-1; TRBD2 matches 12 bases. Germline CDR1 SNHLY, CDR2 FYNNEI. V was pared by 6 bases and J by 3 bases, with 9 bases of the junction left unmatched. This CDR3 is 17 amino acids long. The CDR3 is CASRAASGRAFYNEQFF. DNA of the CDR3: TGTGCCAGCAGAGCCGCTAGCGGGAGGGCCTTCTACAATGAGCAGTTCTTC. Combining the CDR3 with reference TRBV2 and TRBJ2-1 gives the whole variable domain EPEVTQTPSHQVTQMGQEVILRCVPISNHLYFYWYRQILGQKVEFLVSFYNNEISEKSEIFDDQFSVERPDGSNFTLKIRSTKLEDSAMYFCASRAASGRAFYNEQFFGPGTRLTVL.

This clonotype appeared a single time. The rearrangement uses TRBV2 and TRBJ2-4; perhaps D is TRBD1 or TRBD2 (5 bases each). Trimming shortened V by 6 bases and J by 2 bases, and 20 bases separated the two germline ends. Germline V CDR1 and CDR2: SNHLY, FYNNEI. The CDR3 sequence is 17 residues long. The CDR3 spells CASRGLRGPISKNIQYF. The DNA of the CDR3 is TGTGCCAGCAGGGGCCTTCGGGGACCTATTTCCAAAAACATTCAGTACTTC.

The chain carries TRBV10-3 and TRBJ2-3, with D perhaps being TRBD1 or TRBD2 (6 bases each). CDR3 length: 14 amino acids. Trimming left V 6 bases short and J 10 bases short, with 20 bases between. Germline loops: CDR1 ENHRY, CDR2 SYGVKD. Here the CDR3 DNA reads TGTGCCATCAGGGATTCTTCGACGGGGGCCCCGCAGTATTTT. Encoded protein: CAIRDSSTGAPQYF.

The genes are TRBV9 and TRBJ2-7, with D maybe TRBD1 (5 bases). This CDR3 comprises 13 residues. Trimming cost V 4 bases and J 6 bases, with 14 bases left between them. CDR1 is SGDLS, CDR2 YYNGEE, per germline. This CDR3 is CASSHMGQGEQYF. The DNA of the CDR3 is TGTGCCAGCAGCCACATGGGCCAGGGCGAGCAGTACTTC.

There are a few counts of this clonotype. The CDR3, as DNA: TGTGCCAGCCATGGCGTGAACACTGAAGCTTTCTTT. Protein sequence: CASHGVNTEAFF. V and J are TRBV27 and TRBJ1-1; no definite D call. V lost 8 bases and J lost 0, with 7 bases in between. Germline V gene data show CDR1 as MNHEY and CDR2 as SMNVEV (reference sequence). This CDR3 comprises 12 residues.

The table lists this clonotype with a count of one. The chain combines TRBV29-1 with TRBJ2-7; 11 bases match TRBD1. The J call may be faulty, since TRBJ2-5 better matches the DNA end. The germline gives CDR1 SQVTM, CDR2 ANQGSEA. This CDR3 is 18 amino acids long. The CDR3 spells CSVEGHALGQGARETQYF. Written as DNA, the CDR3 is TGCAGCGTTGAAGGGCACGCTTTAGGACAGGGGGCACGTGAGACCCAGTACTTC.